The entry below gives a single T cell receptor beta chain sequence along with its context. This sample is part of a study of shared clonotypes between healthy human individuals. The CDR3 totals 13 residues. Germline V gene data show CDR1 as PRHDT and CDR2 as FYEKMQ (reference sequence). TCRdb's table, derived via immunoSEQ multiplex PCR, lists solely in-frame clones and lacks some. The sample contains some 630,000 clones, approximately 96% of which appear only once. Naive CD8 cells lacked CD45RO and underwent positive selection for CCR7, leaving out terminally differentiated effector memory CD45RA+ cells.

This chain joins TRBV13 and TRBJ2-5; D uncertain. The end of the DNA aligns better with TRBJ2-7, so the J call may be wrong. Sequencing was performed on naive CD8+ T cells sorted from blood. The clonotype was recovered from a woman aged 30 to 39 in good health. CDR3 loop: CASRLKGSYEQYF. The DNA for the CDR3 is TGTGCCAGCAGGCTTAAGGGTTCCTACGAGCAGTACTTC.